Listed here is a single TCR beta chain. J gave up 5 bases and V 3 bases, and 10 bases lay outside the gene matches. The germline gives CDR1 SGHNT, CDR2 YENEEA. The CDR3 runs to 17 residues. This entry is derived from a study of blood T cell repertoires in COVID-19. Study-wide background: PBMCs, B-cell-depleted T cells, or T cells provided the cDNA or gDNA that made up the material.

Study processing details: The authors estimated nucleated cell counts from reference gene primer amplification. Here immunoSEQ multiplex PCR was the method, and the copy in TCRdb shows in-frame clones only, minus some. V, J and clone size were drawn from that table, and D and trimming were deduced from the DNA. This table has some 250,000 clones, more than 85% appearing once. The clonotype comes from a man aged 35 to 55 who had recovered from COVID-19. Sequenced: PBMCs or T cells enriched from blood (not recorded which). The chain employs TRBV11-3 and TRBJ2-7; 13 bases line up with TRBD2. CDR3 in DNA: TGTGCCAGCAGCTTGGGCTTAATACTAGCGGGGGGGAACGAGCAGTACTTC. Translating it yields CASSLGLILAGGNEQYF.